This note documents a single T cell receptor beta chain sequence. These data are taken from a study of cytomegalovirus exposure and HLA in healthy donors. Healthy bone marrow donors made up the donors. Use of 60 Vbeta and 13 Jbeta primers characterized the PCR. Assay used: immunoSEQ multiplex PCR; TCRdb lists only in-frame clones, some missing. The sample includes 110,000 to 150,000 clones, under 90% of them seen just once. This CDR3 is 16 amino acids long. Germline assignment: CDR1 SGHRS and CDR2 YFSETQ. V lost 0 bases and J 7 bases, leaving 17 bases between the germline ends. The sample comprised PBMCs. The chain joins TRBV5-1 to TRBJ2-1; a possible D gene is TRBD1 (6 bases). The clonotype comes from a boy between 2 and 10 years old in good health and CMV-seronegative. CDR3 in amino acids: CASSLVADRIINEQFF. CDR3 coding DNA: TGCGCCAGCAGCTTGGTTGCGGACAGAATAATAAATGAGCAGTTCTTC.